The 28 T cell receptor beta chains below were found in one sample sequenced in a study of T cells in localized non-small cell lung cancer. Only in-frame clones appear in the TCRdb table, and some are missing; sequencing was by immunoSEQ multiplex PCR. This table has under 2,500 clones, roughly 30% appearing once. The starting material was normal lung tissue next to the tumor, obtained before any cancer treatment. The receptors here all came from a female donor older than 55 with stage I squamous cell lung carcinoma.

The chain combines TRBV9 with TRBJ2-2, with 7 bases that match TRBD1. Germline V gene lookup returns CDR1 SGDLS and CDR2 YYNGEE. Trimming cost V 7 bases and J 0 bases; bases outside gene matches: 6. This CDR3 spans 15 amino acids. The CDR3 spells CASRPGTANTGELFF. The CDR3 DNA reads TGTGCCAGCCGCCCCGGGACAGCGAACACCGGGGAGCTGTTTTTT.

The chain is built from TRBV6-8 and TRBJ2-2; no firm D call. Trimming cost V 7 bases and J 1 base, with 13 bases left between them. This CDR3 has 15 amino acids. Germline assignment: CDR1 MNHGY and CDR2 SAAAGT. Here the CDR3 reads CASNPARKNTGELFF. The CDR3 DNA is TGTGCCAGCAATCCGGCGCGAAAGAACACCGGGGAGCTGTTTTTT.

As DNA, the CDR3 is TGTGCCAGCAGCGACCCCAGGGAAACTGGAAACACCATATATTTT. It yields the protein CASSDPRETGNTIYF. The chain employs TRBV9 and TRBJ1-3, with D maybe TRBD1 (5 bases). The CDR3 is 15 residues long. Germline V gene lookup returns CDR1 SGDLS and CDR2 YYNGEE. Trimming took off 3 bases at V and 2 bases at J, with 12 bases between the two ends.

The chain couples TRBV19 to TRBJ2-7; weak D call: TRBD1 (6 bases). Germline V gene data show CDR1 as LNHDA and CDR2 as SQIVND (reference sequence). This CDR3 is built from 19 residues. V was cut by 5 bases and J by 0 bases, with 26 bases left in between. Here the CDR3 DNA reads TGTGCCAGTAGTTCCTCCCCTTTAGGGGGTTTCGGGGCCTCCTACGAGCAGTACTTC. The encoded protein is CASSSSPLGGFGASYEQYF. The full variable domain, completed using reference TRBV19 and TRBJ2-7, is DGGITQSPKYLFRKEGQNVTLSCEQNLNHDAMYWYRQDPGQGLRLIYYSQIVNDFQKGDIAEGYSVSREKKESFPLTVTSAQKNPTAFYLCASSSSPLGGFGASYEQYFGPGTRLTVT.

The chain carries TRBV5-1 and TRBJ2-3; D unresolved. Germline lookup yields CDR1 SGHRS and CDR2 YFSETQ. CDR3 length: 15 residues. V gave up 2 bases and J gave up 6 bases, with 16 bases separating them. CDR3 nucleotide sequence: TGCGCCAGCAGCTTCCAGTCGGAGCGATCGGATACGCAGTATTTT. Translating gives CASSFQSERSDTQYF.

Note on this clone: Because the CDR3's place on the DNA is in doubt, the DNA is left out and the CDR3 is given as listed by TCRdb. This chain links TRBV7-5 with TRBJ1-5; the table's D call, TRBD1, has no DNA check behind it. TRBV7-5 corresponds to a pseudogene. The CDR3 contains 16 residues when both ends are counted. CDR3 residues: CASSLVGQGSNQPQHF.

The table lists this clone with a few counts. CDR3 nucleotides: TGTGCCAGTAGTAAACAGGGGAATGGCAATCAGCCCCAGCATTTT. Protein: CASSKQGNGNQPQHF. The chain combines TRBV19 with TRBJ1-5; 7 nucleotides match TRBD1. The CDR3 extends over 15 amino acids. The junction had 5 bases not matched to a gene; V was cut back by 4 bases and J by 2 bases. Germline V lookup: CDR1 LNHDA, CDR2 SQIVND (reference sequence).

This clone was counted only a few times. The V call is TRBV14, the J call TRBJ2-5; 16 bases are a match to TRBD2. The trim removed 4 bases at V and 7 bases at J, leaving 6 bases unmatched. The germline CDR1 and CDR2 sequences are SGHDN and FVKESK. This CDR3 region has 16 residues. The CDR3 spells CASSPAGLAGGATQYF. CDR3 DNA: TGTGCCAGCAGCCCCGCGGGACTAGCGGGAGGGGCGACCCAGTACTTC.

By share, this clone counts as medium-sized. The chain combines TRBV6-8 with TRBJ2-1, with 11 bases fitting TRBD2. V shed 4 bases, J shed 11 bases, and the junction held 10 bases outside the gene matches. CDR1 and CDR2 (germline): MNHGY, SAAAGT. The CDR3 has 15 residues. CDR3 bases: TGTGCCAGCAGTTCGCCGACTAGCGGGGTTAATCAGCAGTTCTTC. It translates to CASSSPTSGVNQQFF.

CDR3 loop: CASNRNLKSGAEQYF. The DNA for the CDR3 is TGCGCCAGCAATCGAAATCTAAAGTCGGGGGCCGAGCAGTACTTC. This chain uses TRBV10-1 with TRBJ2-7; D assignment may be TRBD1 or TRBD2 (6 bases each). The CDR3 is made up of 15 amino acids. Germline V gene data show CDR1 as WNHNN and CDR2 as SYGVQD (reference sequence). V lost 7 bases and J 6 bases, leaving 22 bases between the germline ends.

J is TRBJ1-1 and V is TRBV19; D gene ambiguous. Germline V gene lookup returns CDR1 LNHDA and CDR2 SQIVND (reference sequence). The V end lost 7 bases, the J end lost 8 bases, and 17 bases lay between the germline ends. The CDR3 loop spans 13 amino acids. CDR3 coding DNA: TGTGCCAGTACCCAGCGGGTTTTCGGGGAAGCTTTCTTT. Protein sequence: CASTQRVFGEAFF.

This clone has a handful of counts. This sequence joins TRBV11-3 and TRBJ2-5; 9 bases are a match to TRBD1. The germline gives CDR1 SGHNT, CDR2 YENEEA. The CDR3 covers 15 residues. Trimming at V came to 6 bases and at J to 2 bases, leaving 7 bases not matched to a gene. The CDR3 bases are TGTGCCAGCAGTTTTGACAGGGGGTCACAAGAGACCCAGTACTTC. Translating it yields CASSFDRGSQETQYF.

This clone was seen a handful of times. V gene TRBV12-5 combines with J gene TRBJ2-7; unclear D gene. The CDR3 covers 12 residues. CDR1 and CDR2 (germline): LGHNT, FRNRAP. DNA of the CDR3: TGTGCCAGCCGCCACGCCACCTACGAGCAGTACTTC. The encoded protein is CASRHATYEQYF.

V usage is TRBV28 and J usage is TRBJ2-7; D not certain. The CDR3 totals 12 residues. CDR1 is MDHEN, CDR2 SYDVKM, per germline. With 6 bases removed from V and 3 bases from J, the gap between germline ends came to 9 bases. DNA of the CDR3: TGTGCCAGCAGCTTACAAGGCTACGAGCAGTACTTC. The encoded protein is CASSLQGYEQYF.

The CDR3 DNA reads as TGTGCCAGCATCAGGACCGCCCTGGGCACTGAAGCTTTCTTT. Amino acid sequence: CASIRTALGTEAFF. This chain joins TRBV6-8 and TRBJ1-1; D is ambiguous. The V end lost 7 bases, the J end lost 4 bases, and 16 bases lay between the germline ends. Germline values: CDR1 MNHGY, CDR2 SAAAGT. The CDR3 sequence is 14 residues long.

This clone came up a few times. The chain carries TRBV10-2 and TRBJ2-5; 8 nucleotides agree with TRBD2. Trimming at V came to 2 bases and at J to 2 bases, leaving 4 bases not matched to a gene. The CDR3 is 15 amino acids. Per germline, CDR1 WSHSY and CDR2 SAAADI. CDR3 protein: CASSEPERGQETQYF. In DNA, the CDR3 is TGCGCCAGCAGTGAGCCAGAGCGGGGGCAAGAGACCCAGTACTTC.

This clone was seen once. The chain carries TRBV15 and TRBJ2-3; the match to TRBD2 covers 11 bases. Germline V gene sequence: CDR1 LNHNV, CDR2 YYDKDF (reference sequence). V gave up 0 bases and J gave up 4 bases; unmatched junction bases: 0. The length of the CDR3 is 15 residues. CDR3 residues: CATSRDSGGADTQYF. CDR3 coding DNA: TGTGCCACCAGCAGAGATAGCGGGGGGGCAGATACGCAGTATTTT.

The chain combines TRBV18 with TRBJ2-3; D may correspond to TRBD1 or TRBD2 (5 bases each). Looked up from germline, CDR1 is KGHSH and CDR2 is LQKENI. The CDR3 is made up of 14 amino acids. V lost 11 bases and J lost 2, with 17 bases in between. The chain's CDR3 is CAVGAGSFTDTQYF. The CDR3 nucleotides read TGTGCCGTTGGGGCAGGGAGCTTCACAGATACGCAGTATTTT.

V gene TRBV29-1 combines with J gene TRBJ1-3; D is uncertain. The germline CDR1 and CDR2 sequences are SQVTM and ANQGSEA. Trimming shortened V by 7 bases and J by 0 bases, and 13 bases separated the two germline ends. The CDR3 has 14 residues. The CDR3 loop reads CSAVVGPSGNTIYF. The CDR3 DNA reads as TGCAGCGCCGTGGTCGGTCCCTCTGGAAACACCATATATTTT. Looking up the rest from reference TRBV29-1 and TRBJ1-3 gives the full variable domain: SAVISQKPSRDICQRGTSLTIQCQVDSQVTMMFWYRQQPGQSLTLIATANQGSEATYESGFVIDKFPISRPNLTFSTLTVSNMSPEDSSIYLCSAVVGPSGNTIYFGEGSWLTVV.

This sequence joins TRBV19 and TRBJ2-5; tentatively, D is TRBD2 (6 bases). This CDR3 is built from 13 residues. V was shortened by 6 bases and J by 7 bases, with 15 bases between the two germline ends. Germline V CDR1 and CDR2: LNHDA, SQIVND (reference sequence). CDR3 loop: CASSPRDWGTQYF. For the CDR3, the DNA is TGTGCCAGTAGCCCCAGGGACTGGGGGACCCAGTACTTC.

V is TRBV11-3 and J is TRBJ2-5, with 11 bases identical to TRBD2. V shed 2 bases and J 1 base; nucleotides not matched to a gene: 3. This CDR3 has 16 amino acids. Germline V gives CDR1 SGHNT, CDR2 YENEEA. The CDR3 region has the DNA TGTGCCAGCAGCTTAAGGACTAGCGGGTCCCAAGAGACCCAGTACTTC. Its translation is CASSLRTSGSQETQYF.

In its sample, this clone is medium-sized. V is TRBV12-2 and J is TRBJ2-3; TRBD2 is the table's D call, not checked against the DNA. TRBV12-2 is annotated as a pseudogene. The length of the CDR3 is 14 residues. The CDR3 loop is CATTPTRETDTQYF. The CDR3 DNA follows: TGTGCCACCACCCCCACAAGGGAGACAGATACGCAGTATTTT.

The rearrangement links TRBV11-3 to TRBJ2-7; 7 nucleotides match TRBD2. The CDR3 runs 14 residues. With 5 bases clipped from V and 1 base from J, the junction kept 5 bases outside the gene matches. Germline V gene lookup returns CDR1 SGHNT and CDR2 YENEEA. DNA for the CDR3: TGTGCCAGCAGCCCTCGGGAGGCTTCCTACGAGCAGTACTTC. Protein product: CASSPREASYEQYF.

This sequence joins TRBV6-8 and TRBJ1-3; maybe TRBD1 (5 bases). Germline CDR1 is MNHGY and CDR2 is SAAAGT. V lost 4 bases and J lost 0, with 7 bases in between. This CDR3 comprises 14 residues. In DNA, the CDR3 is TGTGCCAGCAGTTGGGACCGCTCTGGAAACACCATATATTTT. Protein sequence: CASSWDRSGNTIYF.

The V gene is TRBV15, the J gene TRBJ2-3, with 7 bases identical to TRBD1. The ends lost 6 bases at V and 0 bases at J; junction bases unmatched: 15. Looked up from germline, CDR1 is LNHNV and CDR2 is YYDKDF (reference sequence). The CDR3 is 18 amino acids. This chain's CDR3 is CATRIRQGAWGSTDTQYF. In DNA form, the CDR3 reads TGTGCCACCAGAATCAGACAGGGCGCGTGGGGGAGCACAGATACGCAGTATTTT.

V and J are TRBV18 and TRBJ2-3, with a possible D match to TRBD2 (5 bases). The CDR3 has 14 residues. Germline CDR1 is KGHSH and CDR2 is LQKENI. Between the trimmed V and J ends, which lost 1 base and 2 bases, there was a span of 7 bases. The CDR3 region has the DNA TGTGCCAGCTCACCACAGACTAACACAGATACGCAGTATTTT. It encodes CASSPQTNTDTQYF.

The chain recombines TRBV11-3 with TRBJ2-1, with D possibly TRBD2 on 7 matching bases. The V end was cut by 3 bases, the J end by 2 bases, with 14 bases between. This CDR3 comprises 16 residues. The V gene's germline CDR1 is SGHNT and CDR2 YENEEA. CDR3 loop: CASSLDRGATYNEQFF. CDR3 nucleotide sequence: TGTGCCAGCAGCTTGGATCGGGGGGCTACCTACAATGAGCAGTTCTTC.

The V and J genes are TRBV10-2 and TRBJ2-2, with no clear D. Trimming left V 6 bases short and J 6 bases short, with 11 bases between. The CDR3 runs 13 residues. Germline CDR1 reads WSHSY; CDR2 reads SAAADI. The CDR3 here is CASSPQSSGELFF. As DNA, the CDR3 is TGCGCCAGCAGCCCCCAGTCCTCCGGGGAGCTGTTTTTT.